A single sample gave rise to the 10 T cell receptor beta chains below, sequenced in a study of blood T cell repertoires in COVID-19. The method was immunoSEQ multiplex PCR; TCRdb's version includes in-frame clones alone and lacks a portion of them. The table lists about 250,000 clones, 84% of them singletons. The sample consisted of peripheral blood. The receptors were gathered from a man aged 45 to 65 with acute or convalescent COVID-19.

The rearrangement links TRBV19 to TRBJ1-2; D perhaps matches TRBD1 (6 bases). Between the trimmed V and J ends, which lost 3 bases and 5 bases, there was a span of 16 bases. This CDR3 is built from 15 residues. Germline V lookup: CDR1 LNHDA, CDR2 SQIVND (reference sequence). The CDR3 DNA reads TGTGCCAGTAGTATTGCGGGGGGCGCTTCATATGGCTACACCTTC. Translation gives CASSIAGGASYGYTF.

J is TRBJ2-7 and V is TRBV6-6; the D gene is possibly TRBD2 (7 bases). Deletions cut 2 bases from V and 5 bases from J, with 13 bases between. The CDR3 length is 14 residues. The germline V gene has CDR1 MNHNY and CDR2 SVGAGI (reference sequence). The CDR3 nucleotides read TGTGCCAGCAGTTACGGGGGGGCAGGTGACGAGCAGTACTTC. Its translation: CASSYGGAGDEQYF.

This chain connects TRBV12-3 or TRBV12-4 to TRBJ1-6; D unclear. Trimming removed 6 bases from V and 7 bases from J, with 7 bases in between. This CDR3 spans 12 amino acids. CDR3 nucleotides: TGTGCCAGCAGGCGACTGAATTCACCCCTCCACTTT. Translation gives CASRRLNSPLHF.

The rearrangement links TRBV3-1 (or the pseudogene TRBV3-2) to TRBJ2-1; D is possibly TRBD2 (6 bases). V lost 1 base, J lost 2 bases, and 12 bases lay in between. From germline, CDR1 is LGHDT and CDR2 YNNKEL (reference sequence). The CDR3 sequence is 16 residues long. The CDR3 DNA sequence: TGTGCCAGCAGCCAAGGACCCGGGAGTGCCTACAATGAGCAGTTCTTC. Translating gives CASSQGPGSAYNEQFF.

The chain has TRBV19 and TRBJ2-7; 13 positions agree with TRBD2. The CDR3 totals 16 residues. The V segment lost 0 bases and the J segment 9 bases; nucleotides outside the gene matches: 8. Germline assignment: CDR1 LNHDA and CDR2 SQIVND (reference sequence). CDR3 DNA: TGTGCCAGTAGTATAGAAGGACTAGCGGGAGTTCCACGGCAGTACTTC. It specifies CASSIEGLAGVPRQYF.

This clone was found once. An end of the junction differs from the germline gene, which may be a read error. The chain recombines TRBV30 with TRBJ2-7; 11 nucleotides agree with TRBD1. The CDR3 totals 11 residues. Germline V CDR1 and CDR2: GTSNPN, SVGIG (reference sequence). In DNA, the CDR3 is TGTGCCTGGAGCGGGACAGGGGGAATGGGCTTC. Translation: CAWSGTGGMGF.

This chain uses TRBV19 with TRBJ1-6, with 7 bases matching TRBD1. The CDR3 consists of 13 residues. The trim removed 7 bases at V and 7 bases at J, leaving 4 bases unmatched. The germline V gene encodes CDR1 LNHDA and CDR2 SQIVND (reference sequence). The CDR3 DNA is TGTGCCAGTACTGGGACAGCGAATTCACCCCTCCACTTT. Protein sequence: CASTGTANSPLHF.

The CDR3 sequence is CATSPGGSQPQHF. In nucleotides, the CDR3 is TGTGCCACCAGCCCGGGGGGTAGCCAGCCCCAGCATTTT. The chain uses TRBV15 and TRBJ1-5; possible D gene TRBD1, 5 bases. This CDR3 is 13 amino acids long. Trimming cost V 5 bases and J 7 bases, with 12 bases left between them. Germline V lookup: CDR1 LNHNV, CDR2 YYDKDF (reference sequence).

The chain has TRBV7-3 and TRBJ2-7, with 7 bases lining up with TRBD1. After removal of 3 bases from V and 0 bases from J, the junction contained 2 bases not matched to a gene. The germline gives CDR1 SGHTA, CDR2 FQGTGA. The CDR3 is made up of 14 amino acids. The chain's CDR3 is CASSLTGNSYEQYF. The CDR3 DNA follows: TGTGCCAGCAGCTTGACAGGGAACTCCTACGAGCAGTACTTC.

This clone has a handful of counts. The chain links TRBV15 to TRBJ2-5; TRBD1 might be the D (6 bases). The CDR3 contains 15 residues. Germline V gene sequence: CDR1 LNHNV, CDR2 YYDKDF (reference sequence). V lost 3 bases and J 2 bases, leaving 13 bases between the germline ends. As DNA, the CDR3 is TGTGCCACCAGCAGGCCCCGGGACACGCAAGAGACCCAGTACTTC. Residues: CATSRPRDTQETQYF.